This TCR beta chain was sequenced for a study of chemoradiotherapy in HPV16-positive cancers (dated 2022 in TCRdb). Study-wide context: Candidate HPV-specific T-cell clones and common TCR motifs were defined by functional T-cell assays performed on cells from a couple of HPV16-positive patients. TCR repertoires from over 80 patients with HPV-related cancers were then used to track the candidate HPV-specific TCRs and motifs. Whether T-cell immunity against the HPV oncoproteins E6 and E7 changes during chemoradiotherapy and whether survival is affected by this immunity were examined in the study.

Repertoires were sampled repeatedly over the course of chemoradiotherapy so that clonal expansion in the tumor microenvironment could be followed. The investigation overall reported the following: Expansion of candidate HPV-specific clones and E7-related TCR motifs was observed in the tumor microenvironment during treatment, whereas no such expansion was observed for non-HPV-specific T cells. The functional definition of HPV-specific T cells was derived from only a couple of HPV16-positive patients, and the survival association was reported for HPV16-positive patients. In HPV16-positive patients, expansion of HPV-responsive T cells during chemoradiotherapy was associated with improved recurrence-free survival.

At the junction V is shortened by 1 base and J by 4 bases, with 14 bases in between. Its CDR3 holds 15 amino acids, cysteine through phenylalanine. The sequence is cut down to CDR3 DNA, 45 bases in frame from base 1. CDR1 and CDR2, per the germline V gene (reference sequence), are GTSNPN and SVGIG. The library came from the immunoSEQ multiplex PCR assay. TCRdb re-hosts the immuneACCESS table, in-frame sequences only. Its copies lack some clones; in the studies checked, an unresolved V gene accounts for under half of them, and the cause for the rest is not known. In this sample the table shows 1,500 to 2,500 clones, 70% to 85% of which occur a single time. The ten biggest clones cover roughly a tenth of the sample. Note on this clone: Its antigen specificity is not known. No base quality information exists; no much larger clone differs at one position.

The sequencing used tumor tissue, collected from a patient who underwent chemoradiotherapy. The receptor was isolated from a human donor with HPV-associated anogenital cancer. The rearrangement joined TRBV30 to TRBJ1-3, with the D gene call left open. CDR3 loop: CAWSAGEGWGNTIYF. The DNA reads TGTGCCTGGAGTGCCGGCGAAGGGTGGGGAAACACCATATATTTT.